What follows are 14 T cell receptor beta chains derived from one specimen sequenced in a study of neurological immune-mediated disorders. Each CDR3 protein gets one entry after TCRdb re-called the 5' RACE reads with MiXCR. The table lists around 26,000 distinct CDR3 sequences, less than 8.5% of them singletons. Sequenced sample: PBMCs. The receptors were gathered from a woman in her 50s in good health.

The table lists this clonotype with many counts. J is TRBJ1-6 and V is TRBV7-2; D is uncertain. V shed 5 bases and J shed 0 bases, with 14 bases lying between them. This CDR3 is 17 amino acids long. Germline V gene sequence: CDR1 SGHTA, CDR2 FQGNSA. The CDR3 DNA reads as TGTGCCAGCAGCCCTCAGAGGCAGAGCTCCTATAATTCACCCCTCCACTTT. It codes for CASSPQRQSSYNSPLHF.

There are many counts of this clonotype. The CDR3 region is CSASLQTGVYGYTF. The CDR3 DNA reads as TGCAGTGCTAGCCTCCAAACAGGGGTCTATGGCTACACCTTC. The chain has TRBV20-1 and TRBJ1-2; TRBD1 matches at 7 bases. CDR1 is DFQATT, CDR2 SNEGSKA, per germline (reference sequence). The CDR3 totals 14 residues. With 3 bases clipped from V and 4 bases from J, the junction kept 8 bases outside the gene matches.

This clonotype was seen repeatedly, ten times or more. The rearrangement uses TRBV14 and TRBJ1-3; D gene ambiguous. Between the trimmed V and J ends, which lost 4 bases and 3 bases, there was a span of 16 bases. Germline assignment: CDR1 SGHDN and CDR2 FVKESK. The CDR3 sequence is 16 residues long. The CDR3 nucleotides read TGTGCCAGCAGCCTCTTCCGGGGAGTCCGTGGAAACACCATATATTTT. The encoded protein is CASSLFRGVRGNTIYF.

This clonotype was seen ten or more times. The chain is built from TRBV5-5 and TRBJ1-5; D possibly corresponds to TRBD1 (5 bases). The CDR3 totals 14 residues. V lost 4 bases and J 5 bases, leaving 13 bases between the germline ends. Per the germline V gene, CDR1 is SGHKS and CDR2 is YYEKEE (reference sequence). The CDR3 sequence: CASSLRQKDQPQHF. CDR3 sequence (DNA): TGTGCCAGCAGCCTACGACAGAAAGATCAGCCCCAGCATTTT.

Many counts were recorded for this clonotype. The chain has TRBV5-1 and TRBJ2-1, with D perhaps TRBD1 (5 bases). The germline CDR1 and CDR2 sequences are SGHRS and YFSETQ. The CDR3 sequence is 15 residues long. Trimming removed 3 bases at V and 2 bases at J, with 12 bases between. The CDR3 nucleotides read TGCGCCAGCAGCTCCCAGGGCGGAGCCTACAATGAGCAGTTCTTC. Its protein is CASSSQGGAYNEQFF.

This clonotype was detected many times. V gene TRBV5-1 combines with J gene TRBJ2-2, with TRBD1 matching over 7 bases. The CDR3 is made up of 18 amino acids. Germline V gene data show CDR1 as SGHRS and CDR2 as YFSETQ. V trimming: 3 bases; J trimming: 3 bases; junction bases outside the gene matches: 14. CDR3 region: CASSSRYRGEGDTGELFF. The CDR3 coding sequence is TGCGCCAGCAGCTCTCGCTACAGGGGAGAAGGCGACACCGGGGAGCTGTTTTTT.

A note on this clonotype: One base away lies a much larger clone, so this may be a sequencing read error. V usage is TRBV5-4 and J usage is TRBJ2-3, with 8 bases fitting TRBD2. V was clipped by 9 bases and J by 6 bases; unmatched bases: 12. The CDR3 consists of 14 residues. The germline V gene has CDR1 SGHNT and CDR2 YYREEE (reference sequence). This CDR3 is CATHMDRGGDTQYF. Written as DNA, the CDR3 is TGTGCCACCCACATGGATCGGGGGGGTGATACGCAGTATTTT. Together with reference TRBV5-4 and TRBJ2-3, the CDR3 gives the full variable domain: ETGVTQSPTHLIKTRGQQVTLRCSSQSGHNTVSWYQQALGQGPQFIFQYYREEENGRGNFPPRFSGLQFPNYSSELNVNALELDDSALYLCATHMDRGGDTQYFGPGTRLTVL.

This clonotype was found many times. The rearrangement uses TRBV7-2 and TRBJ1-2; D may be TRBD1 (5 bases). Germline assignment: CDR1 SGHTA and CDR2 FQGNSA. V was shortened by 5 bases and J by 2 bases, with 12 bases between the two germline ends. The CDR3 extends over 14 amino acids. The CDR3 loop reads CASSPGTENYGYTF. For the CDR3, the DNA is TGTGCCAGCAGCCCCGGGACGGAGAACTATGGCTACACCTTC.

This clonotype was picked up many times. The V call is TRBV10-3, the J call TRBJ2-1; no definite D call. Trimming left V 0 bases short and J 9 bases short, with 9 bases between. Per germline, CDR1 ENHRY and CDR2 SYGVKD. This CDR3 is 13 amino acids long. Here the CDR3 DNA reads TGTGCCATCAGTGAGTCGAACCTGGGTGAGCAGTTCTTC. Residues: CAISESNLGEQFF.

This clonotype was observed many times. This chain connects TRBV12-3 or TRBV12-4 to TRBJ1-2; the match to TRBD1 covers 10 bases. V dropped 6 bases and J dropped 8; count of bases not matched to a gene: 3. The CDR3 sequence is 12 residues long. As DNA, the CDR3 is TGTGCCAGCAGCCGGGACAGGGGAGGCTACACCTTC. Encoded protein: CASSRDRGGYTF.

The rearrangement links TRBV4-1 to TRBJ2-7, with 12 bases identical to TRBD2. V dropped 5 bases and J dropped 4; count of bases not matched to a gene: 6. CDR3 length: 15 residues. Germline V gives CDR1 MGHRA, CDR2 YSYEKL. The CDR3 DNA follows: TGCGCCAGCAGCGGGGAAGGACTAGCGGGGTACGAGCAGTACTTC. Protein: CASSGEGLAGYEQYF.

This clonotype occurred many times. The rearrangement links TRBV7-2 to TRBJ2-2, with TRBD2 matching 10 bases. The CDR3 loop spans 16 amino acids. The germline CDR1 and CDR2 sequences are SGHTA and FQGNSA. V lost 6 bases to trimming and J lost 7 bases; unmatched junction nucleotides: 11. DNA for the CDR3: TGTGCCAGCAGTCTACGGCCTAGCGGGGGCAACGGGGAGCTGTTTTTT. Encoded protein: CASSLRPSGGNGELFF.

This clonotype was observed at least ten times. The chain employs TRBV2 and TRBJ2-2, with 9 bases fitting TRBD1. The CDR3 is made up of 16 amino acids. The J segment lost 6 bases and the V segment lost 4 bases, leaving 9 bases of the junction unmatched. Germline V CDR1 and CDR2: SNHLY, FYNNEI. The CDR3 DNA is TGTGCCAGCAGTGTTAGGGGACAGGGTACCGCCGGGGAGCTGTTTTTT. Its translation is CASSVRGQGTAGELFF.

Many counts were recorded for this clonotype. The chain uses TRBV10-3 and TRBJ1-5; D is perhaps TRBD1 (6 bases). Germline V gene sequence: CDR1 ENHRY, CDR2 SYGVKD. Trimming shortened V by 2 bases and J by 6 bases, and 17 bases separated the two germline ends. The CDR3 has 16 amino acids. The CDR3 sequence: CAISEPREGGSQPQHF. Written as DNA, the CDR3 is TGTGCCATCAGTGAGCCCCGGGAGGGGGGATCTCAGCCCCAGCATTTT.